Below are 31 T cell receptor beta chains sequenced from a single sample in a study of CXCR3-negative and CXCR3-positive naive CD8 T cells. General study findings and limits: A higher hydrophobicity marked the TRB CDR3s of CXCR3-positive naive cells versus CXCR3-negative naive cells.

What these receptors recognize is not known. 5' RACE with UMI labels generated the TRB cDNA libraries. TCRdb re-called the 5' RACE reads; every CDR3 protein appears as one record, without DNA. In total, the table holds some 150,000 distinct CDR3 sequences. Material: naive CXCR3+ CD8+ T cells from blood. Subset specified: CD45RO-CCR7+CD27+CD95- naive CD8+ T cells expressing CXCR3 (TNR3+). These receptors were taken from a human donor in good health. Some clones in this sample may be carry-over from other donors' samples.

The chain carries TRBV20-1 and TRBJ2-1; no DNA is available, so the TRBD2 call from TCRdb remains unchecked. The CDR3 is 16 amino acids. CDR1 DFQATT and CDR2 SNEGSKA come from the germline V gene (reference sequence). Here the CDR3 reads CSASVPFSGDYNEQFF.

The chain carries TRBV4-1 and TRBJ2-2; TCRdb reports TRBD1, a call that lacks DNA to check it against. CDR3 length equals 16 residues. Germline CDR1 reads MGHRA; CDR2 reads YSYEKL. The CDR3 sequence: CASSPRGGPNTGELFF.

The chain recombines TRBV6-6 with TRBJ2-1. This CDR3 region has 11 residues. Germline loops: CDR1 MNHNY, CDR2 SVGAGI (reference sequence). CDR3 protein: CASSFAIEQFF.

This chain's CDR3 is CASSEALTGTREQYF. V usage is TRBV2 and J usage is TRBJ2-7; there is no DNA to check the TCRdb D call of TRBD2. This CDR3 has 15 residues. Germline lookup yields CDR1 SNHLY and CDR2 FYNNEI.

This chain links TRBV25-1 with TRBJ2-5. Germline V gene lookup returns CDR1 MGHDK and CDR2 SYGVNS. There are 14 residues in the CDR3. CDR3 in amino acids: CASSEWGPQETQYF.

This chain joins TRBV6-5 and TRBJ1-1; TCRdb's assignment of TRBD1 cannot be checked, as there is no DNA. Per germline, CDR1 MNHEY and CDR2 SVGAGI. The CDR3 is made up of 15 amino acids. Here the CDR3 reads CASSYAGTGSTEAFF.

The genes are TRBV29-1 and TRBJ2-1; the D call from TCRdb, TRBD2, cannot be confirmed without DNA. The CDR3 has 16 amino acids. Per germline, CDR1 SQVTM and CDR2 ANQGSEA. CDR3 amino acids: CSVEALLAGAYNEQFF.

The CDR3 is CASSRATDTQYF. V usage is TRBV21-1 and J usage is TRBJ2-3. TRBV21-1 is a known pseudogene. The CDR3 runs 12 residues.

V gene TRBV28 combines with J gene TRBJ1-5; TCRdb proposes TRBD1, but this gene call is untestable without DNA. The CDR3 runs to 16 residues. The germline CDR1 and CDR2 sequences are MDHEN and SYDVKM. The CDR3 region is CASSLRYVGGNQPQHF.

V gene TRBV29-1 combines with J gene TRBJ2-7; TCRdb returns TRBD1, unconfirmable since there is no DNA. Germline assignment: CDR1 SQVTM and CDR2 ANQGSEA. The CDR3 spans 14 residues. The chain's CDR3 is CSVETGSGTYEQYF.

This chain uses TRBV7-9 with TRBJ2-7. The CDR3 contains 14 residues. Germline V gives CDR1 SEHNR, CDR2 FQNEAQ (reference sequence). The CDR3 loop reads CASSYRTDPYEQYF. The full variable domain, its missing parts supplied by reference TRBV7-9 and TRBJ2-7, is DTGVSQNPRHKITKRGQNVTFRCDPISEHNRLYWYRQTLGQGPEFLTYFQNEAQLEKSRLLSDRFSAERPKGSFSTLEIQRTEQGDSAMYLCASSYRTDPYEQYFGPGTRLTVT.

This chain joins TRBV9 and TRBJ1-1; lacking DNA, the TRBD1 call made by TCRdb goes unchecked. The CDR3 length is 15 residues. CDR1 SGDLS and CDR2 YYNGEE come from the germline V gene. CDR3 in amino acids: CASSVVGQGNPEAFF.

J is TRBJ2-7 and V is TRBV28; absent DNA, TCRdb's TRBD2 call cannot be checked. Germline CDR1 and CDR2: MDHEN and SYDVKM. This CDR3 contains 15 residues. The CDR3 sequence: CASSWEGGPNYEQYF.

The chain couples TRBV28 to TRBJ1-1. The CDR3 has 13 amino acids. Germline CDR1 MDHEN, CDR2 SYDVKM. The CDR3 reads CASSYGYRTEAFF.

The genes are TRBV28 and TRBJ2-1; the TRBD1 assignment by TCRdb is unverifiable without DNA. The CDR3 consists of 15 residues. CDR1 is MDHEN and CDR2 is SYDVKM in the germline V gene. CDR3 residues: CASSVFGTEYNEQFF. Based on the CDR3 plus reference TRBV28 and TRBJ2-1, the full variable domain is DVKVTQSSRYLVKRTGEKVFLECVQDMDHENMFWYRQDPGLGLRLIYFSYDVKMKEKGDIPEGYSVSREKKERFSLILESASTNQTSMYLCASSVFGTEYNEQFFGPGTRLTVL.

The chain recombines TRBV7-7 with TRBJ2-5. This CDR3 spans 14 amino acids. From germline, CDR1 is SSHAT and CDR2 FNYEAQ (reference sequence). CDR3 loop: CASSLVGDQETQYF.

CDR3: CASSSGPQETQYF. The chain links TRBV28 to TRBJ2-5; TCRdb lists TRBD2, though no DNA is available to test this call. Per the germline V gene, CDR1 is MDHEN and CDR2 is SYDVKM. The CDR3 consists of 13 residues. The full variable domain, in which reference TRBV28 and TRBJ2-5 provide the parts outside the CDR3, is DVKVTQSSRYLVKRTGEKVFLECVQDMDHENMFWYRQDPGLGLRLIYFSYDVKMKEKGDIPEGYSVSREKKERFSLILESASTNQTSMYLCASSSGPQETQYFGPGTRLLVL.

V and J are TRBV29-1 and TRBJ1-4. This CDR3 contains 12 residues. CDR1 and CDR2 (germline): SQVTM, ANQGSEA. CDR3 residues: CSVVGLGEKLFF.

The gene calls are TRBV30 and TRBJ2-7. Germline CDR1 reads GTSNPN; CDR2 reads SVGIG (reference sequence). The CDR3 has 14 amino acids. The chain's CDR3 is CAWSQDGYSYEQYF. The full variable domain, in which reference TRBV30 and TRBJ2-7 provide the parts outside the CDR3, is SQTIHQWPATLVQPVGSPLSLECTVEGTSNPNLYWYRQAAGRGLQLLFYSVGIGQISSEVPQNLSASRPQDRQFILSSKKLLLSDSGFYLCAWSQDGYSYEQYFGPGTRLTVT.

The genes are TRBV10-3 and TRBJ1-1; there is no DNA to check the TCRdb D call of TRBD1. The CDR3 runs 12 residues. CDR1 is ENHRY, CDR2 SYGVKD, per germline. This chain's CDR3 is CAISRQGFEAFF.

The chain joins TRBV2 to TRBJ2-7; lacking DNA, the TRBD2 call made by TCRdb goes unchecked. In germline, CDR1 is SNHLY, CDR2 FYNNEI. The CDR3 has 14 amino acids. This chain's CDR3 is CASRGLAGAYEQYF.

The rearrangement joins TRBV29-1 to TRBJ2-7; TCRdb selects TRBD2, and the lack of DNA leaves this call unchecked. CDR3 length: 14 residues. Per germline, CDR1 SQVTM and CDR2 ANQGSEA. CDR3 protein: CSVEDLREGNEQYF.

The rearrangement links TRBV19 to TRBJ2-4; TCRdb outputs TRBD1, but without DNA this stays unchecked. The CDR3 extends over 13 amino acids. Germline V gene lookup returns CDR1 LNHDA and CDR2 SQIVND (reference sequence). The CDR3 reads CASSMGGKNIQYF.

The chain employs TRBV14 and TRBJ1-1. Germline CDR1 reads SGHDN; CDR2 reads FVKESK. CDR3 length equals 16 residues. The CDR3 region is CASSQDVGLLYTEAFF.

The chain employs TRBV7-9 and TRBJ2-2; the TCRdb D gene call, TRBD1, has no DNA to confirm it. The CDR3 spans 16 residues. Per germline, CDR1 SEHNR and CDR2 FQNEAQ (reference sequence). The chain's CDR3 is CASSLAGGMTTGELFF. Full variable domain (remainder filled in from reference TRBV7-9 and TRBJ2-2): DTGVSQNPRHKITKRGQNVTFRCDPISEHNRLYWYRQTLGQGPEFLTYFQNEAQLEKSRLLSDRFSAERPKGSFSTLEIQRTEQGDSAMYLCASSLAGGMTTGELFFGEGSRLTVL.

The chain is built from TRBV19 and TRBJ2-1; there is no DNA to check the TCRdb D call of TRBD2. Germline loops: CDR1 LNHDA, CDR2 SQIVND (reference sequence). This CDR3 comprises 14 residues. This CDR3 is CARASGGPLDEQFF.

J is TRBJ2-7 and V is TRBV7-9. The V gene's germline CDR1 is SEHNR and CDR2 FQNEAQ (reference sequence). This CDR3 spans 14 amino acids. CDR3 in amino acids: CASSLGPFSYEQYF.

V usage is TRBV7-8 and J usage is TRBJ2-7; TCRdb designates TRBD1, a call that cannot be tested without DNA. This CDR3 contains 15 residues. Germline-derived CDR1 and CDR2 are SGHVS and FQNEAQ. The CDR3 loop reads CASRNGQGNIYEQYF.

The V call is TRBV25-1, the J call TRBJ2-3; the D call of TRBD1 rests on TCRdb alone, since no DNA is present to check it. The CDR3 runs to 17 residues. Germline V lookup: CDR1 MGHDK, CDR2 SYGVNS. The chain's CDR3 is CASSEPLRWGLADTQYF. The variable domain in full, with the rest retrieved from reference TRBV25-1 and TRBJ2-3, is EADIYQTPRYLVIGTGKKITLECSQTMGHDKMYWYQQDPGMELHLIHYSYGVNSTEKGDLSSESTVSRIRTEHFPLTLESARPSHTSQYLCASSEPLRWGLADTQYFGPGTRLTVL.

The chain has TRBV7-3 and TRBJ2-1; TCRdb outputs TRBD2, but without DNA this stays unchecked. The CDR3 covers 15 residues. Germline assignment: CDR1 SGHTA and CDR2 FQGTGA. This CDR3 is CASSLIPSGYNEQFF.

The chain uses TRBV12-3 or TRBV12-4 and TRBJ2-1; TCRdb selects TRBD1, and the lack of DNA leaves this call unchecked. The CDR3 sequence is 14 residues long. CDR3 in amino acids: CASSNSGGADEQFF.